Listed here is a single T cell receptor (beta chain). The table came from immunoSEQ multiplex PCR; TCRdb's copy has only in-frame clones and leaves some out. This sample carries around 90,000 clones, about 85% of them seen once, and the ten largest clones take approximately 20%. V gave up 0 bases and J gave up 2 bases; unmatched junction bases: 2. CDR1 is SGDLS, CDR2 YYNGEE, per germline. The CDR3 loop spans 16 amino acids. This record comes from a study of control samples from healthy donors and cancer patients. The gene calls are TRBV9 and TRBJ2-1; 10 nucleotides match TRBD2. Sequencing input: blood. This receptor was identified in a man aged 25-40 years in good health. The CDR3 loop reads CASSVESGGAYNEQFF. The CDR3 DNA sequence: TGTGCCAGCAGCGTAGAAAGCGGGGGGGCCTACAATGAGCAGTTCTTC.